This T cell receptor (beta chain) was sequenced in a study of beta chain features in type 1 diabetes. The ends were cut back, 6 bases at V and 7 bases at J, with 9 bases in the middle. The CDR3 totals 11 residues. Germline CDR1 is MNHEY and CDR2 is SVGAGI. The authors reverse transcribed all of the isolated RNA, so sequencing captured expressed TCRB transcripts. Clones were read by immunoSEQ multiplex PCR, and TCRdb kept only the in-frame ones, dropping some. The profile covers around 250,000 clones, with 13% to 15% appearing a single time and roughly 0.028% taken by the ten largest. Sequenced sample: naive CD4+ T cells from blood. The TCR originated in a woman between 40 and 50 years old in good health. V gene TRBV6-5 combines with J gene TRBJ2-5; tentatively, D is TRBD2 (6 bases). The CDR3 region is CASSHGRTQYF. The CDR3 DNA is TGTGCCAGCAGCCACGGGAGGACCCAGTACTTC.